This TCR beta chain was recovered during a study of CD8 T cells in Susac syndrome. Between the trimmed V and J ends, which lost 5 bases and 9 bases, there was a span of 8 bases. The CDR3 covers 11 residues. Per the germline V gene, CDR1 is PRHDT and CDR2 is FYEKMQ (reference sequence). With random hexamers, reverse transcription was performed on about 0.5 to 1 ug of RNA. TCRdb called the immunoSEQ multiplex PCR reads again in MiXCR, with one record for every CDR3 protein. The sample contains 200,000 to 300,000 distinct CDR3 sequences, 90% to 96% of which appear only once. Material for sequencing was CD4+ T cells from PBMCs. The sequence was collected from a human donor with Susac syndrome. The chain joins TRBV13 to TRBJ2-1, with unresolved D. CDR3 amino acids: CASSPGSEQFF. The CDR3 nucleotides read TGTGCCAGCAGCCCCGGCTCTGAGCAGTTCTTC.